Listed below are T cell receptor beta chains from one sample, sequenced in a study of blood T cell repertoires in COVID-19. Some clones are missing from TCRdb's copy, which holds only in-frame ones; the method was immunoSEQ multiplex PCR. The table has over 200,000 clones, roughly four fifths seen once. Sequencing was carried out using peripheral blood. These receptors originate from a middle-aged woman with acute or convalescent COVID-19. Both conserved end residues are part of each CDR3. The D gene is left open where the match is weak. The size field is filled for only some rows; it gives once, few, many or a size class.

TRBJ1-2	TRBV19	-	-	TGTGCCAGTAGTATGAGACAGGTCTATGGCTACACCTTC	CASSMRQVYGYTF
TRBJ2-3	TRBV3-1/TRBV3-2	TRBD1	-	TGTGCCAGCTCAAACAACAGGGGTGCAGATACGCAGTATTTT	CASSNNRGADTQYF
TRBJ2-7	TRBV9	TRBD2	-	TGTGCCAGCAGTTACGGACTAGCGGGGACAACTGAGCAGTACTTC	CASSYGLAGTTEQYF
TRBJ2-1	TRBV13	TRBD2	-	TGTGCCAGCAGCGTGCGTGGACTAGCGGGAGGCAATGAGCAGTTCTTC	CASSVRGLAGGNEQFF
TRBJ1-2	TRBV4-1	-	-	TGCGCCAGCAGCCAAGTCCCCGACCCGGGGGGCTACACCTTC	CASSQVPDPGGYTF
TRBJ2-1	TRBV5-1	-	-	TGCGCCAGCAGCTTGGGTAGCCAACCGTACAATGAGCAGTTCTTC	CASSLGSQPYNEQFF
TRBJ1-4	TRBV18	-	-	TGTGCCAGCTCGTCCCGGCAGGGCCTTAATGAAAAACTGTTTTTT	CASSSRQGLNEKLFF
TRBJ1-1	TRBV18	TRBD1	-	TGTGCCAGCTCACCCGACAGGGCCACTGAAGCTTTCTTT	CASSPDRATEAFF
TRBJ2-3	TRBV7-3	TRBD1	-	TGTGCCAGCAGCCAGGGACAGGGGAGCACAGATACGCAGTATTTT	CASSQGQGSTDTQYF
TRBJ2-3	TRBV3-1/TRBV3-2	TRBD2	-	TGTGCCAGCAGCCAAGATGCGAGCGGGATTAGCACAGATACGCAGTATTTT	CASSQDASGISTDTQYF
TRBJ1-1	TRBV7-3	-	-	TGTGCCAGCAGCTCAGGACAGACCACTGAAGCTTTCTTT	CASSSGQTTEAFF
TRBJ2-3	TRBV14	-	-	TGTGCCAGCAGAATGGGAGGTTACACAGATACGCAGTATTTT	CASRMGGYTDTQYF
TRBJ1-5	TRBV5-1	-	-	TGCGCCAGCAGCTGGGCAGGTAATCAGCCCCAGCATTTT	CASSWAGNQPQHF
TRBJ2-2	TRBV11-1	TRBD1	-	TGTGCCAGCAGCCCCCGGGACAGGGGCCCCGGGGAGCTGTTTTTT	CASSPRDRGPGELFF
TRBJ1-3	TRBV7-8	-	once	TGTGCCAGCAGCTCTGGGCCCTCTGGAAACACCATATATTTT	CASSSGPSGNTIYF
TRBJ2-1	TRBV12-3/TRBV12-4	-	-	TGTGCCAGCAGTACTAGGCCCGGCAATGAGCAGTTCTTC	CASSTRPGNEQFF
TRBJ1-1	TRBV6-4	-	-	TGTGCCAGCAGTGCTAACCCGAACACTGAAGCTTTCTTT	CASSANPNTEAFF
TRBJ1-3	TRBV19	-	few	TGTGCCAGTAGTATATCGGTTCCTTCTGGAAACACCATATATTTT	CASSISVPSGNTIYF
TRBJ2-7	TRBV6-5	-	-	TGTGCCAGCAGCTTTGGGGCATCTAGTAACGAGCAGTACTTC	CASSFGASSNEQYF
TRBJ2-1	TRBV6-6	TRBD2	few	TGTGCCAGCAGTCAACGACCGATAGCACTAGCGGGCTCCAATGAGCAGTTCTTC	CASSQRPIALAGSNEQFF
TRBJ2-3	TRBV11-2	-	-	TGTGCCAGCAGCTTAGATCTCACAGGGAAGGATACGCAGTATTTT	CASSLDLTGKDTQYF
TRBJ2-1	TRBV7-3	-	once	TGTGCCAGCAGCCCTGGGACTCGGAATGAGCAGTTCTTC	CASSPGTRNEQFF
TRBJ1-1	TRBV6-4	-	-	TGTGCCAGCAGTGAAGGAGGATGGGGCACTGAAGCTTTCTTT	CASSEGGWGTEAFF
TRBJ2-2	TRBV11-3	-	-	TGTGCCAGCAGCTTAGTTGTCAGCGACCCTGTTGGCACCGGGGAGCTGTTTTTT	CASSLVVSDPVGTGELFF
TRBJ1-6	TRBV5-6	TRBD1	-	TGTGCCAGCAGCTTGGGACAGGGCTATAATTCACCCCTCCACTTT	CASSLGQGYNSPLHF
TRBJ2-3	TRBV2	-	-	TGTGCCAGCAGTGAAGGGGGCAAATGGGATACGCAGTATTTT	CASSEGGKWDTQYF
TRBJ2-1	TRBV7-6	-	-	TGTGCCAGCAGCTTAGAGTCGGGGGTAGGGAATGAGCAGTTCTTC	CASSLESGVGNEQFF
TRBJ2-7	TRBV9	TRBD2	-	TGTGCCAGCAGCGCCGGGACTAGCGACGAGCAGTACTTC	CASSAGTSDEQYF
TRBJ2-1	TRBV14	TRBD2	-	TGTGCCAGCAGCCAAGCCCTATACGAGCGGGAGACCGACAATGAGCAGTTCTTC	CASSQALYERETDNEQFF
TRBJ1-1	TRBV2	-	-	TGTGCCAGCAGTGAATTTACGGGAGGGGTTGAAGCTTTCTTT	CASSEFTGGVEAFF
TRBJ1-1	TRBV5-5	-	-	TGTGCCAGCAGCTTGGGGGCCCGCACTGAAGCTTTCTTT	CASSLGARTEAFF
TRBJ1-4	TRBV5-6	TRBD1	-	TGTGCCAGCAGCTTGCGTGCCGGGACAGGGGGTGAAAAACTGTTTTTT	CASSLRAGTGGEKLFF
TRBJ2-5	TRBV11-3	-	-	TGTGCCAGCAGTTCACGGGCCCAGGGGGAGACCCAGTACTTC	CASSSRAQGETQYF
TRBJ2-7	TRBV11-2	-	-	TGTGCCAGCAGCTTAGATTGGGCAGGGTCAGGCTACGAGCAGTACTTC	CASSLDWAGSGYEQYF